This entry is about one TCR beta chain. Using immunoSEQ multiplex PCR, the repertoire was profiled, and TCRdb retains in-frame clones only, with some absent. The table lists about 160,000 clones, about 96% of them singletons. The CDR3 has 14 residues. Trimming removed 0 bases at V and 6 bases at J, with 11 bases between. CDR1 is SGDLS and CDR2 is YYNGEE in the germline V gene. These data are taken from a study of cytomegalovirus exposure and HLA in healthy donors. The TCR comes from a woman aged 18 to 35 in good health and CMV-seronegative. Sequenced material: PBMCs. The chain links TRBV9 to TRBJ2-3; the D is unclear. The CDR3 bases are TGTGCCAGCAGCGTAGATCGTCTTTCGGATACGCAGTATTTT. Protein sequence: CASSVDRLSDTQYF.